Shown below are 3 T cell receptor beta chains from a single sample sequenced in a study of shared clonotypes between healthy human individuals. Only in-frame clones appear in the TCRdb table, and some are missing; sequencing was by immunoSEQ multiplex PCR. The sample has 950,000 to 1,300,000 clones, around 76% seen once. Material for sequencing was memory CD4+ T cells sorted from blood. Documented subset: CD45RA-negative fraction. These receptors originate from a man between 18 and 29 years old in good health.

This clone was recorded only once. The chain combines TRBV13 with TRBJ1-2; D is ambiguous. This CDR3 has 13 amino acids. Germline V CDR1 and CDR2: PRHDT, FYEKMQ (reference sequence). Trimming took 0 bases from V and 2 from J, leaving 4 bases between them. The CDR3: CASSLGQNYGYTF. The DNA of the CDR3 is TGTGCCAGCAGCTTAGGGCAGAACTATGGCTACACCTTC. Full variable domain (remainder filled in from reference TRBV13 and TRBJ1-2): AAGVIQSPRHLIKEKRETATLKCYPIPRHDTVYWYQQGPGQDPQFLISFYEKMQSDKGSIPDRFSAQQFSDYHSELNMSSLELGDSALYFCASSLGQNYGYTFGSGTRLTVV.

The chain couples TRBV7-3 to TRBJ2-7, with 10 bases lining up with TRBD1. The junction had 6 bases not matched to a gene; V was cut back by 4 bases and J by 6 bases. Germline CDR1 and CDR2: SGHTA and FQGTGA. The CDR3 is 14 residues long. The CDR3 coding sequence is TGTGCCAGCAGCTATGGGACAGGGGCTGGCGAGCAGTACTTC. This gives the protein CASSYGTGAGEQYF. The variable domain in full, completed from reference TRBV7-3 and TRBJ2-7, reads GAGVSQTPSNKVTEKGKYVELRCDPISGHTALYWYRQSLGQGPEFLIYFQGTGAADDSGLPNDRFFAVRPEGSVSTLKIQRTERGDSAVYLCASSYGTGAGEQYFGPGTRLTVT.

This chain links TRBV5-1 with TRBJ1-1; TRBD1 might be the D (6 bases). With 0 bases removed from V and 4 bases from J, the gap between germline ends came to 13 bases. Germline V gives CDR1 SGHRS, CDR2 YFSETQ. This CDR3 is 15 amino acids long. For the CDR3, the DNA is TGCGCCAGCAGCTTGGACAGGGTTTACGGCACTGAAGCTTTCTTT. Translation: CASSLDRVYGTEAFF.